This note documents a single T cell receptor beta chain sequence. The antigen is undetermined. The source of the sample is a study of cytomegalovirus exposure and HLA in healthy donors. With 60 Vbeta and 13 Jbeta primers, the PCR was carried out. Sequencing used immunoSEQ multiplex PCR; TCRdb keeps in-frame clones, though not all of them. This repertoire comprises around 100,000 clones; its ten largest clones make up roughly 6.6%. Study-wide results and limits: Later analysis showed most CMV-associated TCR beta chains appearing HLA-restricted. In a later analysis, common viral pathogens appeared linked to several of the most significant clusters.

Trimming shortened V by 4 bases and J by 1 base, and 6 bases separated the two germline ends. Germline V gene sequence: CDR1 SGHRS, CDR2 YFSETQ. This CDR3 region has 12 residues. The chain carries TRBV5-1 and TRBJ2-7; possible D gene TRBD2, 5 bases. Sequencing input: PBMCs. The receptor comes from a man between 35 and 55 years old in good health and CMV-seropositive. CDR3 in amino acids: CASSDYSYEQYF. The CDR3 DNA reads TGCGCCAGCAGCGACTATTCCTACGAGCAGTACTTC.